The 17 T cell receptor beta chains below were found in one sample sequenced in a study of shared clonotypes between healthy human individuals. Assay used: immunoSEQ multiplex PCR; TCRdb lists only in-frame clones, some missing. The sample carries 850,000 to 1,200,000 clones, under 80% recorded once. The material sequenced was memory CD4+ T cells sorted from blood. The subset is: CD45RA-negative fraction. The receptors derive from a man younger than 35 in good health.

This clone has only one observation. V and J are TRBV28 and TRBJ1-5; D is possibly TRBD1 (6 bases). The ends were cut back, 5 bases at V and 7 bases at J, with 18 bases in the middle. Germline CDR1 and CDR2: MDHEN and SYDVKM. CDR3 length: 15 amino acids. CDR3 DNA: TGTGCCAGCAGTGCCGTTACAGGGAACCTACAGCCCCAGCATTTT. Protein sequence: CASSAVTGNLQPQHF.

The V and J genes are TRBV10-3 and TRBJ1-1; 7 bases line up with TRBD1. The CDR3 consists of 20 residues. The V gene end was trimmed by 3 bases and the J gene end by 1 base; junction bases not matched to a gene: 20. The germline V gene has CDR1 ENHRY and CDR2 SYGVKD. The CDR3 sequence is CAISDVVRGQGGGKNTEAFF. In DNA, the CDR3 is TGTGCCATCAGTGACGTTGTTAGGGGGCAGGGAGGAGGAAAGAACACTGAAGCTTTCTTT.

This rearrangement joins TRBV5-5 to TRBJ2-2, with D unclear. The V and J ends lost 1 base and 7 bases respectively, with 11 bases between them. This CDR3 is 14 amino acids long. Germline lookup yields CDR1 SGHKS and CDR2 YYEKEE (reference sequence). CDR3 nucleotides: TGTGCCAGCAGCTTGACTCTCTCGGGCGGGGAGCTGTTTTTT. Its translation: CASSLTLSGGELFF.

CDR3 sequence (DNA): TGTGCCAGCAGTTACTCGGTCGGTTTTGGCTACACCTTC. It encodes CASSYSVGFGYTF. The V gene is TRBV6-5, the J gene TRBJ1-2; no clear D. The CDR3 length is 13 residues. With 0 bases removed from V and 7 bases from J, the gap between germline ends came to 9 bases. CDR1 is MNHEY and CDR2 is SVGAGI in the germline V gene.

This clone has a handful of counts. The rearrangement uses TRBV6-6 and TRBJ1-1; weak D call: TRBD1 (5 bases). Trimming pared 5 bases from V and 1 base from J, leaving 8 bases between. Germline V gene lookup returns CDR1 MNHNY and CDR2 SVGAGI (reference sequence). The CDR3 extends over 13 amino acids. The CDR3 DNA is TGTGCCAGCAGTAAACAGGAGAACACTGAAGCTTTCTTT. Translation gives CASSKQENTEAFF.

This clone was detected only a few times. The chain uses TRBV18 and TRBJ2-7; tentatively, D is TRBD1 (6 bases). The CDR3 length is 13 residues. With 4 bases removed from V and 11 bases from J, the gap between germline ends came to 18 bases. The V gene's germline CDR1 is KGHSH and CDR2 LQKENI. CDR3 region: CASSREEDSQEYF. DNA of the CDR3: TGTGCCAGCTCACGGGAAGAGGACAGTCAAGAGTACTTC. Supplemented by reference TRBV18 and TRBJ2-7, the full variable domain reads NAGVMQNPRHLVRRRGQEARLRCSPMKGHSHVYWYRQLPEEGLKFMVYLQKENIIDESGMPKERFSAEFPKEGPSILRIQQVVRGDSAAYFCASSREEDSQEYFGPGTRLTVT.

The V and J genes are TRBV11-2 and TRBJ2-3; 10 positions match TRBD2. V was clipped by 1 base and J by 1 base; unmatched bases: 5. The CDR3 contains 17 residues. The germline gives CDR1 SGHAT, CDR2 FQNNGV. CDR3 nucleotide sequence: TGTGCCAGCAGCTTAGGGGCCGGGACTAGCGGCACAGATACGCAGTATTTT. This codes for CASSLGAGTSGTDTQYF.

The genes are TRBV9 and TRBJ1-1; D not certain. V gave up 0 bases and J gave up 0 bases, with 15 bases separating them. Germline V gene data show CDR1 as SGDLS and CDR2 as YYNGEE. The CDR3 extends over 17 amino acids. The CDR3 DNA follows: TGTGCCAGCAGCGTAGGACTCCTCGCAGGAGTGAACACTGAAGCTTTCTTT. Translated: CASSVGLLAGVNTEAFF.

The chain uses TRBV28 and TRBJ1-5; 7 bases are a match to TRBD1. The trim removed 5 bases at V and 9 bases at J, leaving 10 bases unmatched. Germline V lookup: CDR1 MDHEN, CDR2 SYDVKM. CDR3 size: 14 residues. The CDR3 DNA reads TGTGCCAGCAGTCCCCCTGGACAGGAGGCGCCCCAGCATTTT. Translated: CASSPPGQEAPQHF. Combining the CDR3 with reference TRBV28 and TRBJ1-5 gives the whole variable domain DVKVTQSSRYLVKRTGEKVFLECVQDMDHENMFWYRQDPGLGLRLIYFSYDVKMKEKGDIPEGYSVSREKKERFSLILESASTNQTSMYLCASSPPGQEAPQHFGDGTRLSIL.

This rearrangement joins TRBV29-1 to TRBJ2-1; possible D gene TRBD1, 5 bases. Germline V CDR1 and CDR2: SQVTM, ANQGSEA. The CDR3 has 13 amino acids. The ends were cut back, 8 bases at V and 4 bases at J, with 15 bases in the middle. The CDR3 protein is CSSSGSPYNEQFF. In DNA, the CDR3 is TGCAGCTCTTCAGGGTCTCCATACAATGAGCAGTTCTTC.

The chain links TRBV21-1 to TRBJ1-1. TRBV21-1 is a pseudogene locus. The CDR3 loop spans 21 amino acids. The CDR3 DNA is TGTGCCAGCAGCAGCCCTCGTCGGACACTGATGGCCGGGAGAATGAACACTGAAGCTTTCTTT. Its protein product is CASSSPRRTLMAGRMNTEAFF.

The chain carries TRBV6-1 and TRBJ1-3, with a tentative D call TRBD1 (5 bases). CDR3 length equals 14 residues. Trimming shortened V by 6 bases and J by 0 bases, and 9 bases separated the two germline ends. The V gene's germline CDR1 is MNHNS and CDR2 SASEGT. DNA of the CDR3: TGTGCCAGCAGGGACATTCGCTCTGGAAACACCATATATTTT. This gives the protein CASRDIRSGNTIYF.

Here the CDR3 DNA reads TGTGCCAGCAGACCCGACCAGGGGTCCTACGAGCAGTACTTC. Protein product: CASRPDQGSYEQYF. The rearrangement links TRBV5-4 to TRBJ2-7; D may be TRBD1 (6 bases). V lost 5 bases to trimming and J lost 1 base, with 13 bases between them. The CDR3 is 14 amino acids. Germline CDR1 is SGHNT and CDR2 is YYREEE (reference sequence).

This clone was recorded only once. The rearrangement uses TRBV30 and TRBJ2-7; no definite D call. CDR1 is GTSNPN and CDR2 is SVGIG in the germline V gene (reference sequence). This CDR3 has 13 residues. Between the trimmed V and J ends, which lost 2 bases and 5 bases, there was a span of 13 bases. CDR3 in amino acids: CAWSLRQTNEQYF. The CDR3 nucleotides read TGTGCCTGGAGTCTGCGGCAGACAAACGAGCAGTACTTC. The full variable domain, its missing parts supplied by reference TRBV30 and TRBJ2-7, is SQTIHQWPATLVQPVGSPLSLECTVEGTSNPNLYWYRQAAGRGLQLLFYSVGIGQISSEVPQNLSASRPQDRQFILSSKKLLLSDSGFYLCAWSLRQTNEQYFGPGTRLTVT.

The chain couples TRBV7-8 to TRBJ1-1; tentatively, D is TRBD1 (5 bases). CDR1 and CDR2 from the germline V gene are SGHVS and FQNEAQ. Trimming removed 1 base at V and 11 bases at J, with 11 bases between. This CDR3 is built from 12 residues. This CDR3 is CASSLVRAPAFF. In DNA form, the CDR3 reads TGTGCCAGCAGCTTAGTCAGGGCGCCGGCTTTCTTT.

The chain employs TRBV29-1 and TRBJ1-2, with D unclear. The CDR3 covers 14 residues. Trimming pared 4 bases from V and 8 bases from J, leaving 20 bases between. Germline assignment: CDR1 SQVTM and CDR2 ANQGSEA. The CDR3 region has the DNA TGCAGCGTTGGGGTTGGACGGGAATACTTGGGCTACACCTTC. Translated, it gives CSVGVGREYLGYTF.

The CDR3 is CASSITTGGWNTEAFF. DNA for the CDR3: TGTGCCAGCAGCATCACTACAGGGGGCTGGAACACTGAAGCTTTCTTT. The chain combines TRBV11-2 with TRBJ1-1; 9 bases fit TRBD1. Germline CDR1 reads SGHAT; CDR2 reads FQNNGV. The CDR3 contains 16 residues. The junction had 8 bases not matched to a gene; V was cut back by 5 bases and J by 1 base.